Listed below are T cell receptor beta chains from one sample, sequenced in a study of blood T cell repertoires in COVID-19. Sequencing was performed with immunoSEQ multiplex PCR; in TCRdb, only in-frame clones are kept and a portion is missing. The sample includes around 30,000 clones, about 90% of them seen just once. The sequenced sample was peripheral blood. Every receptor here comes from a man in his sixties with active COVID-19. CDR3s include the opening cysteine and the closing phenylalanine or tryptophan.

J gene: TRBJ2-5; CDR3 length: 18; V gene: TRBV6-6; CDR3 protein: CASSRPAAGGLTRGAQYF
J gene: TRBJ2-7; CDR3 length: 14; V gene: TRBV25-1; CDR3 protein: CASSEHYGSYEQYF
J gene: TRBJ2-3; CDR3 length: 16; V gene: TRBV4-1; CDR3 protein: CASSQPGLGLLDTQYF
J gene: TRBJ2-7; CDR3 length: 15; V gene: TRBV4-3; CDR3 protein: CASSQERSRPHEQYF
J gene: TRBJ2-2; CDR3 length: 18; V gene: TRBV5-6; CDR3 protein: CASSRRGPMAGGGGELFF
J gene: TRBJ1-1; CDR3 length: 15; V gene: TRBV3-1/TRBV3-2; CDR3 protein: CASSQEGRVASEAFF
J gene: TRBJ1-6; CDR3 length: 12; V gene: TRBV6-6; CDR3 protein: CASSSLGSSLHF
J gene: TRBJ2-3; CDR3 length: 14; V gene: TRBV5-8; CDR3 protein: CAAPRGASTDTQYF
J gene: TRBJ1-1; CDR3 length: 15; V gene: TRBV27; CDR3 protein: CASSLEQGPLTEAFF
J gene: TRBJ2-7; CDR3 length: 14; V gene: TRBV2; CDR3 protein: CASNPLLYPGEQYF
J gene: TRBJ2-2; CDR3 length: 17; V gene: TRBV18; CDR3 protein: CASSPLGTGGHTGELFF
J gene: TRBJ2-1; CDR3 length: 16; V gene: TRBV9; CDR3 protein: CASSVGGRGRWNEQFF
J gene: TRBJ2-5; CDR3 length: 13; V gene: TRBV7-3; CDR3 protein: CASAEGRRETQYF
J gene: TRBJ1-2; CDR3 length: 14; V gene: TRBV7-2; CDR3 protein: CASSPLGGRYGYTF
J gene: TRBJ1-1; CDR3 length: 14; V gene: TRBV11-3; CDR3 protein: CASSPGGANTEAFF
J gene: TRBJ1-4; CDR3 length: 15; V gene: TRBV5-1; CDR3 protein: CASSLHPASDEKLFF
J gene: TRBJ1-3; CDR3 length: 14; V gene: TRBV27; CDR3 protein: CASSLGGARNTIYF
J gene: TRBJ1-4; CDR3 length: 16; V gene: TRBV7-9; CDR3 protein: CASSPGTGPTNEKLFF
J gene: TRBJ2-1; CDR3 length: 15; V gene: TRBV6-2/TRBV6-3; CDR3 protein: CASSSPSRGWNEQFF
J gene: TRBJ2-7; CDR3 length: 14; V gene: TRBV11-2; CDR3 protein: CASSFSGGAYEQYF
J gene: TRBJ1-2; CDR3 length: 18; V gene: TRBV27; CDR3 protein: CASSVRWDRGVSNYGYTF
J gene: TRBJ2-1; CDR3 length: 20; V gene: TRBV3-1/TRBV3-2; CDR3 protein: CASSQDRDTTETPWGDEQFF